The present T cell receptor beta chain was sequenced within a study of T cells after posttransplantation cyclophosphamide (dated by TCRdb to between 2015 and 2016). Regarding the study in general: T cell repertoire reconstitution was tracked by TRB sequencing after myeloablative bone marrow transplantation in which posttransplantation cyclophosphamide was used as GVHD prophylaxis. Because TRA and TRB clonality were tightly correlated in nine or ten samples, subsequent TCR analyses were focused on TRB only. In 3 patients, up to about 3 additional blood samples taken between 2 and 5.2 years after transplant also underwent TRB sequencing, as did pretransplant blood from several patients. Public TRB sequences were queried against a database of over 3,600 sequences associated with responses to pathogens, tumor antigens, self-antigens and alloantigens. Blood from all 30 or so PTCy patients with 1-year posttransplant specimens was subjected to TRB sequencing. Antigen receptor sequencing covered samples from some 35 PTCy-treated patients and 16 of their related bone marrow donors. On the study overall, not on this receptor specifically: Across under 50 patients, recipient CMV seropositivity and CMV reactivation were highly associated with TRB clonality; PTCy diversity was similar to CNI/methotrexate controls. Donor-recipient similarity was low at 1-2 months but increased during the first year, and donor CD8+ memory clones often dominated later blood repertoires. The TRB repertoires of T cells infiltrating skin or the GI tract showed only limited overlap with the TRB repertoires found in blood.

Comments on this clone: Its antigen target is currently unknown. No per-base quality is available; no much larger clone lies one base away.

Peripheral blood samples were provided by related bone marrow donors on the day of marrow donation. Peripheral blood and bone marrow mononuclear cells were isolated by Ficoll-Hypaque density centrifugation and cryopreserved. A distance of 16 bases separates the germline ends of V and J, which lose 1 base and 10 bases respectively. The CDR3, cysteine through phenylalanine, is 14 amino acids long. Only the CDR3 DNA is retained, 42 bases long and in frame from the first base. Sequences SGHDN (CDR1) and FVKESK (CDR2) are obtained from the germline V gene. TRB sequencing was run on genomic DNA with either the immunoSEQ assay at survey resolution or the hsTCRB kit. In the paper's pipeline: The immunoSEQ software was used for initial read processing, and the LymphoSeq R package was used for repertoire analyses. Clonality was computed as 1 minus normalized Shannon entropy; Gini coefficient was also calculated for each TRB dataset. Phenotypes of unsorted samples were inferred by mapping TRB sequences from sorted subsets of the recipient or donor onto the same recipient's unsorted samples. TCRdb obtained this table from immuneACCESS and retained in-frame rearrangements with V and J assigned. These tables miss some clones; where compared with another copy, unresolved V genes account for less than half of the shortfall, and the remainder is unexplained. That table supplies the V and J calls and clone size; D and trimming were determined from the DNA. A total of tens of thousands of clones appear in this sample, about nine tenths of them only once. The ten top clones hold around 3.5% of the sample.

Recombination linked TRBV14 to TRBJ1-2; the D gene remains uncertain. Sequences were obtained from PBMCs. The TCR comes from a man aged 45-65 years. The nucleotide sequence reads as follows: TGTGCCAGCAGCCAAGTCGGAGGGTTTTACGACTACACCTTC. Protein translation: CASSQVGGFYDYTF.